This T cell receptor beta chain was observed in a study of cytomegalovirus exposure and HLA in healthy donors. The CDR3 is 18 amino acids. Trimming cost V 5 bases and J 0 bases; bases outside gene matches: 7. In germline, CDR1 is LNHDA, CDR2 SQIVND (reference sequence). Vbeta (60) and Jbeta (13) primers were used in the PCR. Clones were read by immunoSEQ multiplex PCR, and TCRdb kept only the in-frame ones, dropping some. This table holds 130,000 to 150,000 clones, over 65% found once. This receptor was identified in a female donor in good health and CMV-seronegative. Sequencing used PBMCs. The chain is built from TRBV19 and TRBJ2-6, with 10 bases matching TRBD1. Here the CDR3 reads CASSSGTGVGSGANVLTF. The CDR3 nucleotides are TGTGCCAGTAGTTCTGGGACAGGGGTGGGCTCTGGGGCCAACGTCCTGACTTTC.